The entry below describes one TCR beta chain. This clonotype was counted between two and nine times. Its antigen is not yet known. Base quality data are lacking; no much larger clone is found one base away. A case-control design nested within a healthcare worker cohort in London, UK, was used, with weekly nasopharyngeal swab PCR tests and blood sampling performed. Healthcare workers were recruited during the week of the UK lockdown, between 23 and 31 March 2020, and followed weekly for up to roughly 16 weeks. The data are from a study of early T cells in non-severe SARS-CoV-2 infection (TCRdb year 2021). Background for the entire study: TCR sequencing used bulk RNA from unsorted whole blood, so alpha and beta chains could not be paired. The research as a whole found: VDJdb matching was skewed toward anti-spike CD8 responses, so virus-specific expansions were likely underestimated and private and CD4 specificities were missed.

The library relied on 5' RACE. For sequencing, a NextSeq 500 was employed. To correct for sequencing error and PCR bias, the TCR library protocol tagged individual cDNA molecules with unique molecular identifiers. Sequencing covered both TCR alpha and beta chains, and within each sample the abundances of alpha and beta sequences were tightly co-correlated. The authors processed their data as follows. Decombinator V4 was used to annotate TCR sequences for V gene, J gene and CDR3. TCRs were defined as expanded if a significant change between any two time points was detected under a Poisson model with p below 0.0001. Abundances of TCRs were expressed as counts per million after normalisation to the total number of TCRs sequenced in each sample. MAIT TCRs were defined by TRAV1-2 paired with TRAJ12, TRAJ20 or TRAJ33, and iNKT TCRs by TRAV10 paired with TRAJ18. A search of VDJdb, accessed on 1 November 2021, was run for TCRs annotated to CMV, EBV and SARS-CoV-2, with TCRs annotated for multiple antigens excluded. Clones were called with MiXCR by TCRdb after fastp trimmed the public reads at Q25, and only in-frame beta chains were retained. CDR3 protein sequences are deduplicated, and each keeps its most common genes and DNA. These V and J calls derive from TCRdb rather than the authors' analysis. In this sample the table shows tens of thousands of distinct CDR3 sequences, roughly 12% of which occur a single time. In total, the top ten clones hold 3.5% to 5% of the sample.

Trimming removed 3 bases from V and 1 base from J; the gene matches leave 7 bases unexplained. The CDR3 spans 17 residues, from the cysteine through the phenylalanine. Solely the CDR3 DNA is kept, with 51 bases framed from the first base. The CDR1 and CDR2 encoded by the germline V gene are MNHNS and SASEGT. The input for sequencing was whole blood, taken at baseline. This sequence originates from an adult who was a healthcare worker with PCR-confirmed SARS-CoV-2 infection or an uninfected control (not recorded which). The V gene is TRBV6-1 and the J gene is TRBJ1-5; the junction holds 9 bases that match TRBD1. The sequence in DNA is TGTGCCAGCAGTGAGAATTGGGACAGGGCGAGCAATCAGCCCCAGCATTTT. The resulting protein is CASSENWDRASNQPQHF.